Listed here are 21 T cell receptor beta chains from one sample, sequenced in a study of T cells in localized non-small cell lung cancer. Profiling relied on immunoSEQ multiplex PCR, and the TCRdb table lists in-frame clones only, not all of them. The sample contains about 1,500 clones, 25% of which appear only once. Sequences were derived from normal lung tissue next to the tumor, sampled before any cancer treatment. These receptor sequences come from a man aged 35 to 70 with stage III lung adenocarcinoma.

By its share, this clone is large. The chain carries TRBV19 and TRBJ2-5, with TRBD1 identical over 10 bases. With 6 bases clipped from V and 6 bases from J, the junction kept 13 bases outside the gene matches. The CDR3 extends over 16 amino acids. The germline V gene encodes CDR1 LNHDA and CDR2 SQIVND (reference sequence). As DNA, the CDR3 is TGTGCCAGTAGCCCTCTCGGGGACAGGGGAGGGAAGACCCAGTACTTC. This translates into CASSPLGDRGGKTQYF.

The V and J genes are TRBV19 and TRBJ1-1; no clear D. The CDR3 contains 13 residues. Trimming took off 6 bases at V and 5 bases at J, with 13 bases between the two ends. The germline gives CDR1 LNHDA, CDR2 SQIVND (reference sequence). CDR3 sequence (DNA): TGTGCCAGTAGCACCCCCCGGAGAACTGAAGCTTTCTTT. Its translation: CASSTPRRTEAFF.

The rearrangement links TRBV18 to TRBJ2-5; weak D call: TRBD2 (6 bases). CDR3 length: 16 residues. V lost 5 bases, J lost 2 bases, and 18 bases lay in between. In germline, CDR1 is KGHSH, CDR2 LQKENI. Here the CDR3 DNA reads TGTGCCAGCTCAAAGGTCGCGAGTAGCGGACAAGAGACCCAGTACTTC. Amino acids: CASSKVASSGQETQYF. Full variable domain (rest looked up from reference TRBV18 and TRBJ2-5): NAGVMQNPRHLVRRRGQEARLRCSPMKGHSHVYWYRQLPEEGLKFMVYLQKENIIDESGMPKERFSAEFPKEGPSILRIQQVVRGDSAAYFCASSKVASSGQETQYFGPGTRLLVL.

The V call is TRBV11-3, the J call TRBJ2-1; 9 bases map to TRBD1. Germline-derived CDR1 and CDR2 are SGHNT and YENEEA. The V gene end was trimmed by 4 bases and the J gene end by 9 bases; junction bases not matched to a gene: 10. The CDR3 has 15 amino acids. The CDR3 spells CASSSGQGLGGEQFF. The CDR3 DNA is TGTGCCAGCAGCTCCGGACAGGGGCTGGGTGGTGAGCAGTTCTTC.

By share, this clone counts as medium-sized. V gene TRBV11-3 combines with J gene TRBJ2-1, with D perhaps TRBD1 (5 bases). Per the germline V gene, CDR1 is SGHNT and CDR2 is YENEEA. The CDR3 has 17 residues. V gave up 5 bases and J gave up 1 base, with 18 bases separating them. The CDR3 DNA reads as TGTGCCAGCAGCCCTACTTCCGACAGCGCTTCCTACAATGAGCAGTTCTTC. Translating gives CASSPTSDSASYNEQFF.

This clone was picked up a small number of times. V gene TRBV18 combines with J gene TRBJ1-3; no clear D gene. The length of the CDR3 is 16 residues. The ends were cut back, 3 bases at V and 0 bases at J, with 12 bases in the middle. Germline CDR1 KGHSH, CDR2 LQKENI. DNA for the CDR3: TGTGCCAGCTCACCCTCCGACGTCAGCTCTGGAAACACCATATATTTT. This translates into CASSPSDVSSGNTIYF.

J is TRBJ1-3 and V is TRBV25-1; TRBD1 matches 7 bases. Germline V lookup: CDR1 MGHDK, CDR2 SYGVNS. V shed 6 bases, J shed 4 bases, and the junction held 6 bases outside the gene matches. CDR3 length: 14 residues. The CDR3 nucleotides are TGTGCCAGCAGCGCCGGGACAGTGGGAAACACCATATATTTT. This sequence encodes CASSAGTVGNTIYF.

This clone was counted once. This rearrangement joins TRBV19 to TRBJ2-1; D call uncertain. V dropped 4 bases and J dropped 6 bases, with 22 bases sitting between them. The CDR3 is 17 amino acids. CDR1 and CDR2 (germline): LNHDA, SQIVND (reference sequence). As DNA, the CDR3 is TGTGCCAGTAGTAGCCCCCCGTTTGGAAAGGAGCGCAATGAGCAGTTCTTC. This codes for CASSSPPFGKERNEQFF.

This clone was observed a few times. The chain recombines TRBV6-8 with TRBJ1-1; 8 nucleotides line up with TRBD1. This CDR3 spans 13 amino acids. Germline CDR1 MNHGY, CDR2 SAAAGT. With V trimmed by 6 bases and J by 8 bases, 8 bases remained unmatched. Written as DNA, the CDR3 is TGTGCCAGCAGAGACAGACAGGGGCGGGAAGCTTTCTTT. It yields the protein CASRDRQGREAFF.

The chain couples TRBV28 to TRBJ1-4; tentative D call: TRBD1 (5 bases). The germline V gene has CDR1 MDHEN and CDR2 SYDVKM. The CDR3 is 15 residues long. Trimming pared 4 bases from V and 4 bases from J, leaving 13 bases between. As DNA, the CDR3 is TGTGCCAGCAGTTCTAATCGGGGGATTAATGAAAAACTGTTTTTT. Translation: CASSSNRGINEKLFF.

V and J are TRBV5-1 and TRBJ2-5; no definite D call. The CDR3 length is 14 residues. Between the trimmed V and J ends, which lost 7 bases and 5 bases, there was a span of 18 bases. Germline-derived CDR1 and CDR2 are SGHRS and YFSETQ. This CDR3 reads CASCPWSGVETQYF. The CDR3 nucleotides are TGCGCCAGCTGCCCCTGGTCGGGTGTGGAGACCCAGTACTTC.

The genes are TRBV19 and TRBJ1-2; D is perhaps TRBD1 (5 bases). Germline CDR1 LNHDA, CDR2 SQIVND (reference sequence). The CDR3 is 14 amino acids. V dropped 3 bases and J dropped 2 bases, with 10 bases sitting between them. This chain's CDR3 is CASSIAAGNYGYTF. In DNA, the CDR3 is TGTGCCAGTAGTATTGCTGCAGGGAACTATGGCTACACCTTC.

By frequency in the sample, this clone is large. CDR3 bases: TGTGCCAGCAGCCCCAGCCCTGTTCTGAATGAAAAACTGTTTTTT. This codes for CASSPSPVLNEKLFF. The chain recombines TRBV6-8 with TRBJ1-4; the D is unclear. Per the germline V gene, CDR1 is MNHGY and CDR2 is SAAAGT. The CDR3 runs to 15 residues. Trimming took 6 bases from V and 5 from J, leaving 16 bases between them.

This clone was seen a handful of times. The chain combines TRBV6-8 with TRBJ2-1; D may be TRBD2 (6 bases). The CDR3 length is 14 residues. Trimming pared 11 bases from V and 3 bases from J, leaving 17 bases between. Germline CDR1 reads MNHGY; CDR2 reads SAAAGT. DNA for the CDR3: TGTGCCCTCAAGGCGGGGTCGGACTACAATGAGCAGTTCTTC. Amino acids: CALKAGSDYNEQFF.

This chain connects TRBV10-2 to TRBJ1-1; 10 nucleotides agree with TRBD1. Germline CDR1 WSHSY, CDR2 SAAADI. CDR3 length: 17 residues. The V and J ends lost 6 bases and 0 bases, in that order; junction bases with no gene match: 10. CDR3 residues: CASRPGTGDGMNTEAFF. CDR3 nucleotides: TGCGCCAGCAGACCCGGGACAGGGGACGGAATGAACACTGAAGCTTTCTTT.

Only a few counts were recorded for this clone. The chain employs TRBV28 and TRBJ2-7, with a weak D call TRBD2 (5 bases). The V gene's germline CDR1 is MDHEN and CDR2 SYDVKM. The V end was cut by 2 bases, the J end by 5 bases, with 19 bases between. The CDR3 covers 16 residues. CDR3 in DNA: TGTGCCAGCAGTTTAATATCTAGCCTCCCTTCGGACGAGCAGTACGTC. Encoded protein: CASSLISSLPSDEQYV.

The V and J genes are TRBV2 and TRBJ2-3, with no clear D. Trimming removed 7 bases from V and 0 bases from J, with 8 bases in between. Germline V gives CDR1 SNHLY, CDR2 FYNNEI. The length of the CDR3 is 13 residues. CDR3 coding DNA: TGTGCCAGCAATCTTTTTAGCACAGATACGCAGTATTTT. The encoded protein is CASNLFSTDTQYF. The variable domain in full, with the rest retrieved from reference TRBV2 and TRBJ2-3, is EPEVTQTPSHQVTQMGQEVILRCVPISNHLYFYWYRQILGQKVEFLVSFYNNEISEKSEIFDDQFSVERPDGSNFTLKIRSTKLEDSAMYFCASNLFSTDTQYFGPGTRLTVL.

This clone is large (0.1 to 1%). The chain links TRBV28 to TRBJ2-3; TRBD2 matches 11 bases. Germline lookup yields CDR1 MDHEN and CDR2 SYDVKM. With V trimmed by 7 bases and J by 5 bases, 8 bases remained unmatched. The CDR3 is 15 amino acids. CDR3 sequence: CASTPLAGGQDTQYF. The CDR3 nucleotides are TGTGCCAGCACTCCCCTAGCGGGGGGCCAAGATACGCAGTATTTT. Full variable domain (outside the CDR3, taken from reference TRBV28 and TRBJ2-3): DVKVTQSSRYLVKRTGEKVFLECVQDMDHENMFWYRQDPGLGLRLIYFSYDVKMKEKGDIPEGYSVSREKKERFSLILESASTNQTSMYLCASTPLAGGQDTQYFGPGTRLTVL.

V is TRBV9 and J is TRBJ2-4; tentatively, D is TRBD1 (5 bases). Germline lookup yields CDR1 SGDLS and CDR2 YYNGEE. V was clipped by 5 bases and J by 4 bases, with 13 bases between them. CDR3 length equals 14 residues. In DNA, the CDR3 is TGTGCCAGCAGGGTTGAGGCAGGGAAAAACATTCAGTACTTC. It specifies CASRVEAGKNIQYF.

A few counts support this clone. V gene TRBV9 combines with J gene TRBJ1-1; D is undetermined. The V and J ends lost 0 bases and 1 base respectively, with 7 bases between them. This CDR3 region has 14 residues. Germline-derived CDR1 and CDR2 are SGDLS and YYNGEE. The CDR3 nucleotides are TGTGCCAGCAGCGTAGGCCAACCGAACACTGAAGCTTTCTTT. Translating gives CASSVGQPNTEAFF. The entire variable domain, with the rest obtained from reference TRBV9 and TRBJ1-1, is as follows: DSGVTQTPKHLITATGQRVTLRCSPRSGDLSVYWYQQSLDQGLQFLIQYYNGEERAKGNILERFSAQQFPDLHSELNLSSLELGDSALYFCASSVGQPNTEAFFGQGTRLTVV.

CDR3 DNA: TGTGCCAGCAGCCGTGGGCGGGGACCCACCCAAGAGACCCAGTACTTC. Its translation: CASSRGRGPTQETQYF. V usage is TRBV28 and J usage is TRBJ2-5; a possible D gene is TRBD2 (6 bases). Germline V gene lookup returns CDR1 MDHEN and CDR2 SYDVKM. The CDR3 loop spans 16 amino acids. V lost 6 bases and J lost 1, with 18 bases in between.